One sample yielded the 30 T cell receptor beta chains listed below, sequenced in a study of cytomegalovirus exposure and HLA in healthy donors. The primer mix had 60 Vbeta and 13 Jbeta primers. TCRdb's copy holds only in-frame clones and misses some; the assay was immunoSEQ multiplex PCR. The listing records fewer than 130,000 clones. Sequencing was performed on PBMCs. The origin of the receptors is a man in his fifties in good health and CMV-seronegative.

The gene calls are TRBV5-4 and TRBJ2-7; 7 nucleotides line up with TRBD2. The CDR3 has 15 amino acids. The trim removed 4 bases at V and 0 bases at J, leaving 7 bases unmatched. Germline CDR1 SGHNT, CDR2 YYREEE (reference sequence). CDR3: CASSPHGGTSYEQYF. In DNA, the CDR3 is TGTGCCAGCAGCCCCCACGGGGGGACCTCCTACGAGCAGTACTTC.

The chain combines TRBV9 with TRBJ2-7, with 7 bases fitting TRBD1. Germline V gene lookup returns CDR1 SGDLS and CDR2 YYNGEE. The CDR3 spans 14 residues. J was trimmed by 3 bases and V by 0 bases; bases with no gene match: 3. The CDR3, as DNA: TGTGCCAGCAGCGTAGGAGGGACAGACTACGAGCAGTACTTC. Amino acids: CASSVGGTDYEQYF.

The J gene is TRBJ2-2, the V gene TRBV2; 7 bases are a match to TRBD1. V gave up 9 bases and J gave up 7 bases; unmatched junction bases: 5. Germline V gene lookup returns CDR1 SNHLY and CDR2 FYNNEI. This CDR3 region has 12 residues. CDR3 sequence: CASHRGFGELFF. The DNA of the CDR3 is TGTGCCAGTCACAGGGGATTCGGGGAGCTGTTTTTT.

This chain links TRBV19 with TRBJ1-6, with 9 bases fitting TRBD1. Germline V gene sequence: CDR1 LNHDA, CDR2 SQIVND (reference sequence). The CDR3 is 17 residues long. Germline trimming cut 2 bases from V and 9 bases from J; bases unmatched to any gene: 11. The CDR3 spells CASSILQHPGQGSPLHF. The CDR3 region has the DNA TGTGCCAGTAGTATACTCCAACATCCGGGACAGGGTTCACCCCTCCACTTT. Full variable domain (rest looked up from reference TRBV19 and TRBJ1-6): DGGITQSPKYLFRKEGQNVTLSCEQNLNHDAMYWYRQDPGQGLRLIYYSQIVNDFQKGDIAEGYSVSREKKESFPLTVTSAQKNPTAFYLCASSILQHPGQGSPLHFGNGTRLTVT.

The CDR3 DNA reads as TGCGCCAGCAGCTTGGCAGGGAACACTGAAGCTTTCTTT. This gives the protein CASSLAGNTEAFF. The gene calls are TRBV5-1 and TRBJ1-1; D is ambiguous. The CDR3 spans 13 residues. The germline V gene encodes CDR1 SGHRS and CDR2 YFSETQ. Trimming removed 0 bases at V and 1 base at J, with 4 bases between.

The V gene is TRBV6-1, the J gene TRBJ2-3; maybe TRBD1 (6 bases). There are 16 residues in the CDR3. Germline CDR1 MNHNS, CDR2 SASEGT. Trimming shortened V by 4 bases and J by 6 bases, and 20 bases separated the two germline ends. CDR3 protein: CASSASFQGLDDTQYF. The CDR3 coding sequence is TGTGCCAGCAGTGCCTCCTTTCAGGGGCTAGACGATACGCAGTATTTT.

The chain couples TRBV4-3 to TRBJ2-1, with a weak D call TRBD2 (6 bases). Germline values: CDR1 LGHNA, CDR2 YSLEER. V was clipped by 7 bases and J by 9 bases, with 10 bases between them. The CDR3 is made up of 11 amino acids. CDR3 residues: CASTLGGEQFF. The CDR3 DNA reads as TGCGCCAGCACCCTGGGAGGTGAGCAGTTCTTC.

The CDR3 sequence: CASSKRTGATEAFF. CDR3 bases: TGTGCCAGTAGTAAAAGAACAGGGGCCACTGAAGCTTTCTTT. This rearrangement joins TRBV19 to TRBJ1-1, with 7 bases matching TRBD1. V shed 4 bases, J shed 4 bases, and the junction held 6 bases outside the gene matches. CDR1 LNHDA and CDR2 SQIVND come from the germline V gene (reference sequence). This CDR3 region has 14 residues. The variable domain in full, with the rest retrieved from reference TRBV19 and TRBJ1-1, is DGGITQSPKYLFRKEGQNVTLSCEQNLNHDAMYWYRQDPGQGLRLIYYSQIVNDFQKGDIAEGYSVSREKKESFPLTVTSAQKNPTAFYLCASSKRTGATEAFFGQGTRLTVV.

The CDR3: CASSLNPGTAKNEQFF. DNA of the CDR3: TGTGCCAGCAGCCTAAACCCGGGGACAGCTAAAAATGAGCAGTTCTTC. The V gene is TRBV7-6, the J gene TRBJ2-1; 7 positions match TRBD1. The V gene's germline CDR1 is SGHVS and CDR2 FNYEAQ. The CDR3 is 16 residues long. The J segment lost 7 bases and the V segment lost 5 bases, leaving 14 bases of the junction unmatched.

The rearrangement links TRBV7-9 to TRBJ2-1, with a tentative D call TRBD2 (5 bases). Germline assignment: CDR1 SEHNR and CDR2 FQNEAQ (reference sequence). The CDR3 totals 15 residues. The ends were cut back, 1 base at V and 4 bases at J, with 11 bases in the middle. The CDR3 is CASSLGRAQYNEQFF. CDR3 nucleotide sequence: TGTGCCAGCAGCTTAGGGCGGGCGCAATACAATGAGCAGTTCTTC.

The rearrangement joins TRBV30 to TRBJ1-5; no clear D gene. The V and J ends lost 5 bases and 2 bases respectively, with 7 bases between them. Looked up from germline, CDR1 is GTSNPN and CDR2 is SVGIG (reference sequence). This CDR3 region has 12 residues. The CDR3 spells CAWRTGNQPQHF. In DNA form, the CDR3 reads TGTGCCTGGCGTACGGGCAATCAGCCCCAGCATTTT.

This sequence joins TRBV5-1 and TRBJ2-7, with TRBD1 matching 11 bases. CDR3 length equals 16 residues. Looked up from germline, CDR1 is SGHRS and CDR2 is YFSETQ. The J segment lost 3 bases and the V segment lost 0 bases, leaving 5 bases of the junction unmatched. The CDR3 sequence is CASSLGTGTGGYEQYF. The CDR3 region has the DNA TGCGCCAGCAGCTTGGGGACCGGGACAGGGGGCTACGAGCAGTACTTC. Using reference TRBV5-1 and TRBJ2-7 for the parts outside the CDR3, the full variable domain is KAGVTQTPRYLIKTRGQQVTLSCSPISGHRSVSWYQQTPGQGLQFLFEYFSETQRNKGNFPGRFSGRQFSNSRSEMNVSTLELGDSALYLCASSLGTGTGGYEQYFGPGTRLTVT.

The chain carries TRBV6-5 and TRBJ1-3; D gene ambiguous. The CDR3 loop spans 15 amino acids. V dropped 5 bases and J dropped 2 bases, with 13 bases sitting between them. The germline gives CDR1 MNHEY, CDR2 SVGAGI. CDR3 nucleotide sequence: TGTGCCAGCAGTCCACGGGGAGGGACTGGAAACACCATATATTTT. Its protein is CASSPRGGTGNTIYF.

V gene TRBV12-2 combines with J gene TRBJ2-1; TRBD1, the table's D call, was not compared with the DNA. TRBV12-2 counts as a pseudogene. This CDR3 contains 15 residues. CDR3 coding DNA: TGTGCAAGTCGCTTAGCAGGGGCGCCCTACAATGAGCAGTTCTTC. As protein: CASRLAGAPYNEQFF.

J is TRBJ1-4 and V is TRBV30; 7 nucleotides match TRBD1. The V gene end was trimmed by 6 bases and the J gene end by 5 bases; junction bases not matched to a gene: 6. Germline values: CDR1 GTSNPN, CDR2 SVGIG (reference sequence). The CDR3 is made up of 13 amino acids. Written as DNA, the CDR3 is TGTGCCTGTGCCGGGACAGTAAATGAAAAACTGTTTTTT. Its translation is CACAGTVNEKLFF. Based on the CDR3 plus reference TRBV30 and TRBJ1-4, the full variable domain is SQTIHQWPATLVQPVGSPLSLECTVEGTSNPNLYWYRQAAGRGLQLLFYSVGIGQISSEVPQNLSASRPQDRQFILSSKKLLLSDSGFYLCACAGTVNEKLFFGSGTQLSVL.

J is TRBJ1-2 and V is TRBV9; a weak D match, TRBD1 (6 bases). Germline V gene sequence: CDR1 SGDLS, CDR2 YYNGEE. The CDR3 runs 14 residues. The V end lost 2 bases, the J end lost 8 bases, and 16 bases lay between the germline ends. CDR3 sequence: CASSVLQGPEGYTF. In DNA form, the CDR3 reads TGTGCCAGCAGCGTCCTACAGGGACCGGAGGGCTACACCTTC.

V and J are TRBV12-5 and TRBJ2-7; tentative D call: TRBD1 (5 bases). Germline CDR1 LGHNT, CDR2 FRNRAP. This CDR3 comprises 15 residues. V was trimmed by 4 bases and J by 2 bases, leaving 15 bases between them. CDR3 residues: CASGSPGATAYEQYF. CDR3 sequence (DNA): TGTGCTAGTGGTTCTCCGGGTGCGACAGCCTACGAGCAGTACTTC.

The chain joins TRBV5-1 to TRBJ1-2; perhaps TRBD1 as D (5 bases). The CDR3 is 14 amino acids. Per germline, CDR1 SGHRS and CDR2 YFSETQ. Trimming left V 4 bases short and J 8 bases short, with 18 bases between. The CDR3 coding sequence is TGCGCCAGCAGCCCGGGGGGGGGAATAGTCGGCTACACCTTC. Its protein product is CASSPGGGIVGYTF. Together with reference TRBV5-1 and TRBJ1-2, the CDR3 gives the full variable domain: KAGVTQTPRYLIKTRGQQVTLSCSPISGHRSVSWYQQTPGQGLQFLFEYFSETQRNKGNFPGRFSGRQFSNSRSEMNVSTLELGDSALYLCASSPGGGIVGYTFGSGTRLTVV.

The chain links TRBV9 to TRBJ2-3; 8 nucleotides match TRBD1. CDR1 and CDR2 from the germline V gene are SGDLS and YYNGEE. J was trimmed by 4 bases and V by 0 bases; bases with no gene match: 7. CDR3 size: 16 residues. This CDR3 is CASSVEGQGVADTQYF. The DNA of the CDR3 is TGTGCCAGCAGCGTAGAAGGACAGGGAGTTGCAGATACGCAGTATTTT. The whole variable domain, filled in from reference TRBV9 and TRBJ2-3, reads DSGVTQTPKHLITATGQRVTLRCSPRSGDLSVYWYQQSLDQGLQFLIQYYNGEERAKGNILERFSAQQFPDLHSELNLSSLELGDSALYFCASSVEGQGVADTQYFGPGTRLTVL.

The chain carries TRBV19 and TRBJ1-2, with D tentatively TRBD1 (6 bases). The CDR3 is 13 residues long. V was pared by 1 base and J by 4 bases, with 7 bases between. The germline CDR1 and CDR2 sequences are LNHDA and SQIVND (reference sequence). CDR3 sequence (DNA): TGTGCCAGTAGTATAGTCAGGGGCTATGGCTACACCTTC. Its translation is CASSIVRGYGYTF.

This chain connects TRBV10-3 to TRBJ2-3; 10 bases line up with TRBD2. The CDR3 contains 15 residues. V shed 6 bases, J shed 4 bases, and the junction held 7 bases outside the gene matches. Germline V gives CDR1 ENHRY, CDR2 SYGVKD. The CDR3 DNA reads TGTGCCATCAGCTCTAGCGGGGGAGGGGCAGATACGCAGTATTTT. Protein: CAISSSGGGADTQYF.

The V call is TRBV9, the J call TRBJ2-1; D might be TRBD1 (6 bases). The CDR3 sequence is 16 residues long. The germline V gene encodes CDR1 SGDLS and CDR2 YYNGEE. Trimming removed 3 bases from V and 0 bases from J, with 13 bases in between. CDR3 bases: TGTGCCAGCAGCGCCACGGCAGGGGCCTCCTACAATGAGCAGTTCTTC. Translating gives CASSATAGASYNEQFF.

The chain is built from TRBV4-3 and TRBJ2-2; D unresolved. Germline V gives CDR1 LGHNA, CDR2 YSLEER. The V end lost 0 bases, the J end lost 6 bases, and 11 bases lay between the germline ends. The CDR3 is 15 residues long. This chain's CDR3 is CASSQELPEAGELFF. The CDR3 nucleotides read TGCGCCAGCAGCCAAGAACTACCGGAAGCCGGGGAGCTGTTTTTT.

The gene calls are TRBV25-1 and TRBJ2-5; 7 nucleotides match TRBD2. V shed 5 bases, J shed 4 bases, and the junction held 13 bases outside the gene matches. This CDR3 region has 16 residues. Germline CDR1 and CDR2: MGHDK and SYGVNS. The CDR3 protein is CASSPLSDGRRETQYF. CDR3 coding DNA: TGTGCCAGCAGTCCTCTATCGGACGGGAGGAGAGAGACCCAGTACTTC. The variable domain in full, with the rest retrieved from reference TRBV25-1 and TRBJ2-5, is EADIYQTPRYLVIGTGKKITLECSQTMGHDKMYWYQQDPGMELHLIHYSYGVNSTEKGDLSSESTVSRIRTEHFPLTLESARPSHTSQYLCASSPLSDGRRETQYFGPGTRLLVL.

Remarks on this clone: The identical CDR3 is also encoded by other nucleotide sequences in the sample. The CDR3 loop reads CASSLVGEGTEAFF. The CDR3 nucleotides read TGCGCCAGCAGCTTGGTCGGGGAAGGCACTGAAGCTTTCTTT. This chain joins TRBV5-1 and TRBJ1-1; no clear D gene. Germline loops: CDR1 SGHRS, CDR2 YFSETQ. The CDR3 sequence is 14 residues long. Trimming removed 0 bases from V and 4 bases from J, with 10 bases in between.

The chain joins TRBV6-6 to TRBJ2-7, with D tentatively TRBD2 (6 bases). The CDR3 is 15 amino acids. V dropped 9 bases and J dropped 3 bases, with 21 bases sitting between them. Germline V gene lookup returns CDR1 MNHNY and CDR2 SVGAGI (reference sequence). This CDR3 is CASRDPSGGNYEQYF. CDR3 in DNA: TGTGCCAGTCGCGACCCATCCGGAGGGAACTACGAGCAGTACTTC.

The genes are TRBV4-3 and TRBJ2-7; a weak D match, TRBD1 (6 bases). The V gene's germline CDR1 is LGHNA and CDR2 YSLEER. Trimming pared 1 base from V and 2 bases from J, leaving 15 bases between. The CDR3 loop spans 16 amino acids. CDR3 residues: CASSQGPTWTAYEQYF. The CDR3 nucleotides read TGCGCCAGCAGCCAAGGACCTACGTGGACAGCCTACGAGCAGTACTTC.

The chain uses TRBV6-5 and TRBJ2-7; 7 bases line up with TRBD1. Germline V gene data show CDR1 as MNHEY and CDR2 as SVGAGI. After removal of 6 bases from V and 0 bases from J, the junction contained 5 bases not matched to a gene. There are 14 residues in the CDR3. The CDR3, as DNA: TGTGCCAGCAGGGGGACAGTCAGCTCCTACGAGCAGTACTTC. It encodes CASRGTVSSYEQYF.

J is TRBJ1-1 and V is TRBV5-1; tentative D call: TRBD1 (5 bases). V gave up 2 bases and J gave up 5 bases, with 13 bases separating them. The germline gives CDR1 SGHRS, CDR2 YFSETQ. The CDR3 spans 14 residues. For the CDR3, the DNA is TGCGCCAGCAGCTTCTCGGGGGTAGGGACTGAAGCTTTCTTT. It yields the protein CASSFSGVGTEAFF.

The chain combines TRBV5-5 with TRBJ1-1; possibly TRBD1 for D (5 bases). Looked up from germline, CDR1 is SGHKS and CDR2 is YYEKEE (reference sequence). V dropped 4 bases and J dropped 3 bases, with 10 bases sitting between them. The CDR3 spans 13 residues. The CDR3 region is CASSATGDTEAFF. The CDR3 DNA follows: TGTGCCAGCAGCGCGACGGGGGACACTGAAGCTTTCTTT.